Presented here are 2 T cell receptor beta chains from one specimen sequenced in a study of cytomegalovirus exposure and HLA in healthy donors. Use of 60 Vbeta and 13 Jbeta primers characterized the PCR. TCRdb's table, derived via immunoSEQ multiplex PCR, lists solely in-frame clones and lacks some. The sample includes 200,000 to 250,000 clones, approximately 80% of them seen just once. Sequencing was done on a sample of PBMCs. The source of these receptors is a girl aged 2-10 years in good health and CMV-seronegative.

This chain links TRBV19 with TRBJ2-3; D is unclear. The V gene's germline CDR1 is LNHDA and CDR2 SQIVND (reference sequence). The CDR3 loop spans 14 amino acids. With 0 bases removed from V and 0 bases from J, the gap between germline ends came to 4 bases. CDR3 residues: CASSIDSSTDTQYF. The DNA for the CDR3 is TGTGCCAGTAGTATAGACTCTAGCACAGATACGCAGTATTTT.

This clone was picked up one time. The chain couples TRBV20-1 to TRBJ1-1; D unresolved. The V and J ends lost 4 bases and 1 base respectively, with 4 bases between them. CDR1 and CDR2 from the germline V gene are DFQATT and SNEGSKA (reference sequence). The CDR3 sequence is 11 residues long. CDR3 coding DNA: TGCAGTGCTATCGGGAACACTGAAGCTTTCTTT. Its translation is CSAIGNTEAFF.